The 11 T cell receptor beta chains presented below share a single source sample, sequenced in a study of lymphopenia after photon versus proton radiotherapy. Using immunoSEQ multiplex PCR, the repertoire was profiled, and TCRdb retains in-frame clones only, with some absent. The table has approximately 91,000 clones, 83% seen once. Material: peripheral blood, obtained from a patient treated with proton-based radiotherapy. Every receptor here comes from a man in his 60s with pancreatic cancer.

The rearrangement uses TRBV7-9 and TRBJ2-1, with D unresolved. The CDR3 sequence is 11 residues long. Trimming cost V 5 bases and J 10 bases, with 9 bases left between them. Germline lookup yields CDR1 SEHNR and CDR2 FQNEAQ (reference sequence). In nucleotides, the CDR3 is TGTGCCAGCAGCCCGTTGGGCGAGCAGTTCTTC. Protein: CASSPLGEQFF. Full variable domain (rest looked up from reference TRBV7-9 and TRBJ2-1): DTGVSQNPRHKITKRGQNVTFRCDPISEHNRLYWYRQTLGQGPEFLTYFQNEAQLEKSRLLSDRFSAERPKGSFSTLEIQRTEQGDSAMYLCASSPLGEQFFGPGTRLTVL.

The CDR3, as DNA: TGTGCCAGCAGCTCCCCCGACCGACAGGGGCCGCAGGGCGGCTACACCTTC. This encodes CASSSPDRQGPQGGYTF. The chain combines TRBV11-2 with TRBJ1-2, with 8 nucleotides matching TRBD1. Per germline, CDR1 SGHAT and CDR2 FQNNGV. The trim removed 4 bases at V and 8 bases at J, leaving 18 bases unmatched. This CDR3 is 17 amino acids long.

The table lists this clone with a count of one. The V call is TRBV4-1, the J call TRBJ2-7; the D gene is possibly TRBD2 (7 bases). Trimming removed 1 base from V and 3 bases from J, with 13 bases in between. This CDR3 comprises 15 residues. The germline gives CDR1 MGHRA, CDR2 YSYEKL. CDR3: CASSQVPGGLYEQYF. The CDR3 nucleotides are TGCGCCAGCAGCCAAGTGCCCGGGGGGCTCTACGAGCAGTACTTC.

This clone showed up just a few times. The chain carries TRBV7-6 and TRBJ2-2; D tentatively fits TRBD1 or TRBD2 (5 bases each). The germline CDR1 and CDR2 sequences are SGHVS and FNYEAQ. The V gene lost 3 bases and the J gene lost 7 bases, with 12 bases spanning the gap. This CDR3 has 14 amino acids. CDR3 protein: CASSFGTGRGELFF. The DNA for the CDR3 is TGTGCCAGCAGCTTTGGCACGGGGCGCGGGGAGCTGTTTTTT.

The CDR3 nucleotides are TGTGCCAGCAGCGTAGTCAATTCACCCCTCCACTTT. Encoded protein: CASSVVNSPLHF. The chain has TRBV9 and TRBJ1-6; D unresolved. The CDR3 has 12 amino acids. Germline V gives CDR1 SGDLS, CDR2 YYNGEE. Trimming cost V 0 bases and J 7 bases, with 2 bases left between them.

V usage is TRBV28 and J usage is TRBJ1-2, with D perhaps matching TRBD1 (6 bases). The CDR3 spans 13 residues. Trimming stripped 6 bases from V and 4 bases from J, with 12 bases between. Germline V gene sequence: CDR1 MDHEN, CDR2 SYDVKM. The DNA for the CDR3 is TGTGCCAGCAGCACAGGGATTGGCTATGGCTACACCTTC. Translated, it gives CASSTGIGYGYTF.

The chain has TRBV28 and TRBJ2-5, with D perhaps matching TRBD1 or TRBD2 (5 bases each). The CDR3 loop spans 16 amino acids. The V and J ends lost 7 bases and 1 base respectively, with 19 bases between them. The germline CDR1 and CDR2 sequences are MDHEN and SYDVKM. The CDR3 DNA reads TGTGCCAGCAATGGAAGGGGACCGACGGCCCAAGAGACCCAGTACTTC. Encoded protein: CASNGRGPTAQETQYF.

V gene TRBV7-9 combines with J gene TRBJ1-5; perhaps TRBD1 as D (5 bases). Trimming took off 0 bases at V and 6 bases at J, with 6 bases between the two ends. The CDR3 totals 13 residues. Germline V lookup: CDR1 SEHNR, CDR2 FQNEAQ (reference sequence). The CDR3 DNA follows: TGTGCCAGCAGCTTAGCGCAGGGTCAGCCCCAGCATTTT. Protein: CASSLAQGQPQHF.

This chain connects TRBV29-1 to TRBJ1-1; D is unclear. The CDR3 loop spans 11 amino acids. CDR1 and CDR2 (germline): SQVTM, ANQGSEA. Between the trimmed V and J ends, which lost 4 bases and 7 bases, there was a span of 10 bases. In DNA form, the CDR3 reads TGCAGCGTTGGAGATCCAGGTGAAGCTTTCTTT. It translates to CSVGDPGEAFF.

The genes are TRBV7-9 and TRBJ2-1; D is ambiguous. CDR3 length equals 15 residues. Trimming took 0 bases from V and 5 from J, leaving 11 bases between them. Germline-derived CDR1 and CDR2 are SEHNR and FQNEAQ (reference sequence). For the CDR3, the DNA is TGTGCCAGCAGCTTAGCGGCAGGACCCAACAATGAGCAGTTCTTC. Translating it yields CASSLAAGPNNEQFF. The full variable domain, rest sourced from reference TRBV7-9 and TRBJ2-1, is DTGVSQNPRHKITKRGQNVTFRCDPISEHNRLYWYRQTLGQGPEFLTYFQNEAQLEKSRLLSDRFSAERPKGSFSTLEIQRTEQGDSAMYLCASSLAAGPNNEQFFGPGTRLTVL.

This chain connects TRBV5-4 to TRBJ2-6; no clear D. This CDR3 contains 15 residues. Germline CDR1 and CDR2: SGHNT and YYREEE (reference sequence). Trimming removed 2 bases at V and 0 bases at J, with 6 bases between. The CDR3 reads CASSLGISGANVLTF. For the CDR3, the DNA is TGTGCCAGCAGCTTAGGTATCTCTGGGGCCAACGTCCTGACTTTC.